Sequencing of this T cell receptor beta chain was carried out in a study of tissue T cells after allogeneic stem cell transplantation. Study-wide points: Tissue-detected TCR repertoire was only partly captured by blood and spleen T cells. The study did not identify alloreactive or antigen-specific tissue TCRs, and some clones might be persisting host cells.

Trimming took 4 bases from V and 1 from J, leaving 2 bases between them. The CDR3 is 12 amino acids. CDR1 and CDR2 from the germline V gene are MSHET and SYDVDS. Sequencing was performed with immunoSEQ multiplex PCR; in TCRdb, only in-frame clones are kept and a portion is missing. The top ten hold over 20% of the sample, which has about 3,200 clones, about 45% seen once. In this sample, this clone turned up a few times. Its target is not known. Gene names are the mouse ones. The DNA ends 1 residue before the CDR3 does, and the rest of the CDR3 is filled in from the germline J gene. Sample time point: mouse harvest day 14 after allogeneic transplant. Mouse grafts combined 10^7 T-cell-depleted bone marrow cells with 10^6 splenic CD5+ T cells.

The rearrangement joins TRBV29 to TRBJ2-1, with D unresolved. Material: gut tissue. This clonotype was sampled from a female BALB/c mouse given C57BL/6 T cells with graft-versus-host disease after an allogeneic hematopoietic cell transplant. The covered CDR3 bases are TGTGCTAGCAGTTCCAACTATGCTGAGCAGTTC. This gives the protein CASSSNYAEQF. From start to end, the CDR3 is CASSSNYAEQFF.